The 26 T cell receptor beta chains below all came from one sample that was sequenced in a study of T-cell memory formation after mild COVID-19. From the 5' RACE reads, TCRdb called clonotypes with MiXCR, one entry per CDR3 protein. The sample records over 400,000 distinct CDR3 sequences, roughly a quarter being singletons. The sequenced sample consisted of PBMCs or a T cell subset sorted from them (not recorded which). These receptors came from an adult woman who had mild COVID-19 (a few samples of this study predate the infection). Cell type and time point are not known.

CDR3 sequence: CASSPAGEYEQYF. The CDR3 nucleotides are TGTGCCAGCAGTCCCGCCGGGGAATACGAGCAGTACTTC. The chain has TRBV27 and TRBJ2-7; D perhaps matches TRBD2 (5 bases). The V gene lost 5 bases and the J gene lost 4 bases, with 12 bases spanning the gap. CDR1 is MNHEY and CDR2 is SMNVEV in the germline V gene (reference sequence). This CDR3 has 13 amino acids.

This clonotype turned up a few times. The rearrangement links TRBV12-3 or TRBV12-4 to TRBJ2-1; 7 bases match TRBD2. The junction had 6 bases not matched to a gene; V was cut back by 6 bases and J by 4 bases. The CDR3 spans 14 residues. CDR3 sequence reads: CASRSSGSYNEQFF. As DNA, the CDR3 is TGTGCCAGCAGATCTAGCGGATCATACAATGAGCAGTTCTTC.

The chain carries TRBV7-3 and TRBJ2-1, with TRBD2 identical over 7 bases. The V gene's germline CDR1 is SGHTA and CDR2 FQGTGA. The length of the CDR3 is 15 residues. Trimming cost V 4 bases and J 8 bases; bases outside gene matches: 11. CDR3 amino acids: CASSSGGKGGDEQFF. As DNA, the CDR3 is TGTGCCAGCAGCTCGGGAGGCAAGGGTGGGGATGAGCAGTTCTTC. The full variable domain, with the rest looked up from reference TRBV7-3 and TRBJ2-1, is GAGVSQTPSNKVTEKGKYVELRCDPISGHTALYWYRQSLGQGPEFLIYFQGTGAADDSGLPNDRFFAVRPEGSVSTLKIQRTERGDSAVYLCASSSGGKGGDEQFFGPGTRLTVL.

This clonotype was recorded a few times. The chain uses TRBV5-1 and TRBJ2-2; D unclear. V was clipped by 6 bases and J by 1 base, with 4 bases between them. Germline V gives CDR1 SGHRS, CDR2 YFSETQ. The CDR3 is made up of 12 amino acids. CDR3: CASNGNTGELFF. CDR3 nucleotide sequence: TGCGCCAGCAACGGGAACACCGGGGAGCTGTTTTTT.

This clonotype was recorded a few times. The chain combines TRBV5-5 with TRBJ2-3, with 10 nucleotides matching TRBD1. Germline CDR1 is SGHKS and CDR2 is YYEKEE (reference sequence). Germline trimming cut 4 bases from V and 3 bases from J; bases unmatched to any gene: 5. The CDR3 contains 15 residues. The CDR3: CASSQGTGVTDTQYF. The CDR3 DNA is TGTGCCAGCAGCCAAGGGACAGGGGTGACAGATACGCAGTATTTT.

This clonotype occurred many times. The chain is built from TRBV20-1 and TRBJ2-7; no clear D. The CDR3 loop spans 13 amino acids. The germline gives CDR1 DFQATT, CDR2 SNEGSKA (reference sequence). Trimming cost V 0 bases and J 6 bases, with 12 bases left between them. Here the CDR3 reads CSARDGFGFEQYF. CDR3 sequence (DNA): TGCAGTGCTAGAGATGGTTTCGGCTTCGAGCAGTACTTC.

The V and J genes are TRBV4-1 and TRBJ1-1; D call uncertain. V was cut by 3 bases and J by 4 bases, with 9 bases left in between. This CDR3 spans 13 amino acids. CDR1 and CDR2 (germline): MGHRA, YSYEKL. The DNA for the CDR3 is TGCGCCAGCAGCCAGGATATGGGCACTGAAGCTTTCTTT. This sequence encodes CASSQDMGTEAFF.

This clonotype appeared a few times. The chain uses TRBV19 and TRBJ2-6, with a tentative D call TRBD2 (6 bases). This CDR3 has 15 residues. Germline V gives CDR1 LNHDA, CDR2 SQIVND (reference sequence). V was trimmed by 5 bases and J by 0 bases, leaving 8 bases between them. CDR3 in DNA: TGTGCCAGTAGTGCGGGGTCCTCTGGGGCCAACGTCCTGACTTTC. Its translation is CASSAGSSGANVLTF.

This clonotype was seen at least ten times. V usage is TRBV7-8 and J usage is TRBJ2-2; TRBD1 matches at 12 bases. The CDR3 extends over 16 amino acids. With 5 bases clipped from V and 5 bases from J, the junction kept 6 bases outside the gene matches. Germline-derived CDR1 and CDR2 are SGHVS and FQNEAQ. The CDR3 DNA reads TGTGCCAGCAGCCCACGGGACAGGGGGCGGACCGGGGAGCTGTTTTTT. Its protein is CASSPRDRGRTGELFF.

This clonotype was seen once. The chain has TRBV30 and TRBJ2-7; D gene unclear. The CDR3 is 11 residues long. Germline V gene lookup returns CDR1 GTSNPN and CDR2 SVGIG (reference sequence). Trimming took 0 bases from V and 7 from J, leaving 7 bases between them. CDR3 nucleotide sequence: TGTGCCTGGAGTGTACACGAGGAGCAGTACTTC. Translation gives CAWSVHEEQYF.

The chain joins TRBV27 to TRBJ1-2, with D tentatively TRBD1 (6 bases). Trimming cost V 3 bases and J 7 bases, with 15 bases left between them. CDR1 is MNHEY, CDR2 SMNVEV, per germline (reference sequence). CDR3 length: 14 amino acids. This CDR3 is CASSFGSGVGGYTF. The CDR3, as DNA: TGTGCCAGCAGTTTCGGGTCAGGGGTGGGTGGCTACACCTTC.

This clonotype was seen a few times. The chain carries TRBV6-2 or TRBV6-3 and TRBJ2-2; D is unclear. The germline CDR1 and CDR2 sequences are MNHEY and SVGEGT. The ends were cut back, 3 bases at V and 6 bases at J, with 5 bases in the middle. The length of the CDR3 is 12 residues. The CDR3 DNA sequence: TGTGCCAGCAGTTATGTGGCCGGGGAGCTGTTTTTT. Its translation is CASSYVAGELFF.

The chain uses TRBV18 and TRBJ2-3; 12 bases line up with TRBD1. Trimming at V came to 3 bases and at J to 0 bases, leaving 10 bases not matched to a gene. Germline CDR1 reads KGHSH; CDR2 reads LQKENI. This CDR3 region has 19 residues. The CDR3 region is CASSPAGTGGFESTDTQYF. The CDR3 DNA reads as TGTGCCAGCTCACCTGCCGGGACAGGGGGCTTTGAGAGCACAGATACGCAGTATTTT.

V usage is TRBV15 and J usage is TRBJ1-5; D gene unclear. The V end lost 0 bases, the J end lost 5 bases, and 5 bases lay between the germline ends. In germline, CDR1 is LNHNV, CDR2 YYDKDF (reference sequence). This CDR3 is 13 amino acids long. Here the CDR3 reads CATSRDWDQPQHF. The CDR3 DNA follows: TGTGCCACCAGCAGAGATTGGGATCAGCCCCAGCATTTT.

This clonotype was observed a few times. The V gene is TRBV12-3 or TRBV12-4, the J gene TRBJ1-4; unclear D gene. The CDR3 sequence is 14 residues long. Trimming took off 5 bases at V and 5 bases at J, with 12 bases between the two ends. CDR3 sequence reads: CASSNEGRNEKLFF. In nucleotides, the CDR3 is TGTGCCAGCAGTAATGAAGGGAGGAATGAAAAACTGTTTTTT.

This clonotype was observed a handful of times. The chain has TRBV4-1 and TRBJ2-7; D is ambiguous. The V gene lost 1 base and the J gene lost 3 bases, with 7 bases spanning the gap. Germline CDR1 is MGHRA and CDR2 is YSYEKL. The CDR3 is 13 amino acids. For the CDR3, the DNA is TGCGCCAGCAGCCAAGGGGGATACTACGAGCAGTACTTC. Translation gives CASSQGGYYEQYF.

For the CDR3, the DNA is TGTGCCAGCAGCCATGGGACAGTTTATGGCAATCAGCCCCAGCATTTT. Protein sequence: CASSHGTVYGNQPQHF. J is TRBJ1-5 and V is TRBV7-9; 7 bases line up with TRBD1. This CDR3 has 16 residues. After removal of 5 bases from V and 2 bases from J, the junction contained 9 bases not matched to a gene. The germline V gene encodes CDR1 SEHNR and CDR2 FQNEAQ (reference sequence).

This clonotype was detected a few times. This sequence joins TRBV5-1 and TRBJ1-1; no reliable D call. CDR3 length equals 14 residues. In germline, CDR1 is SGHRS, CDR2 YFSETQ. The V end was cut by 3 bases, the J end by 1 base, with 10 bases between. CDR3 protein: CASSSHASNTEAFF. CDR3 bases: TGCGCCAGCAGCTCCCATGCCTCGAACACTGAAGCTTTCTTT. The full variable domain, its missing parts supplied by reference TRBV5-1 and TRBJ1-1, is KAGVTQTPRYLIKTRGQQVTLSCSPISGHRSVSWYQQTPGQGLQFLFEYFSETQRNKGNFPGRFSGRQFSNSRSEMNVSTLELGDSALYLCASSSHASNTEAFFGQGTRLTVV.

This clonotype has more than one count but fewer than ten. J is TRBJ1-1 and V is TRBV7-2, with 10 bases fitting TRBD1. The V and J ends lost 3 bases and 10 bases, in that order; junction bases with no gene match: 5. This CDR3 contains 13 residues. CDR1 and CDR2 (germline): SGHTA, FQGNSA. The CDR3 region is CASSFDRGRGAFF. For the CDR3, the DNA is TGTGCCAGCAGCTTCGACAGGGGGCGCGGAGCTTTCTTT. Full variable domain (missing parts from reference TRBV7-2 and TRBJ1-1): GAGVSQSPSNKVTEKGKDVELRCDPISGHTALYWYRQSLGQGLEFLIYFQGNSAPDKSGLPSDRFSAERTGGSVSTLTIQRTQQEDSAVYLCASSFDRGRGAFFGQGTRLTVV.

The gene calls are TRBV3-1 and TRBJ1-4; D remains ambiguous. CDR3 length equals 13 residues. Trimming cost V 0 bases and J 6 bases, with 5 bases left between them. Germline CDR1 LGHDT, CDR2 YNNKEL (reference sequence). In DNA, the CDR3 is TGTGCCAGCAGCCAAGATCTGGATGAAAAACTGTTTTTT. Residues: CASSQDLDEKLFF.

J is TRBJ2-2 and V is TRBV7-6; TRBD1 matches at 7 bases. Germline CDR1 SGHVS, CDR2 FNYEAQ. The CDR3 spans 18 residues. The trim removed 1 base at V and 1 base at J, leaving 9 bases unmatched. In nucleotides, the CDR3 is TGTGCCAGCAGCTTAGAATCGCCGGGACAGAAGAACACCGGGGAGCTGTTTTTT. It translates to CASSLESPGQKNTGELFF.

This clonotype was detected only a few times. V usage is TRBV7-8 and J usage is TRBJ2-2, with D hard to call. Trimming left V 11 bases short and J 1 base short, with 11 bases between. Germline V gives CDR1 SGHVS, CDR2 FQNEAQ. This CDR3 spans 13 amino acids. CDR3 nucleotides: TGTGCCGGACGGGCGGTGAACACCGGGGAGCTGTTTTTT. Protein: CAGRAVNTGELFF.

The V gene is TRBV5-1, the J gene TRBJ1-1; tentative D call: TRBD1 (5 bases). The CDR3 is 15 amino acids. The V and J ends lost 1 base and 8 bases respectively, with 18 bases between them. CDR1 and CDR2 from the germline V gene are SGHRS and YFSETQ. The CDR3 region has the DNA TGCGCCAGCAGCTTGACGGGGGACCCGTCGGGCGAAGCTTTCTTT. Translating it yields CASSLTGDPSGEAFF.

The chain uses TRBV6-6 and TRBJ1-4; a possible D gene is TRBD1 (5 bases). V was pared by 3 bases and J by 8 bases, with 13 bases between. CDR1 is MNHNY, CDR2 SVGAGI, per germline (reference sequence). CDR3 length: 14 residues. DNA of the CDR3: TGTGCCAGCAGTTATTCAGGGAATCTGGAAAAACTGTTTTTT. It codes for CASSYSGNLEKLFF.

This chain's CDR3 is CASSLRVSGGRSRNEQFF. The CDR3 coding sequence is TGTGCCAGCAGCTTACGGGTTAGTGGGGGACGGTCTCGGAATGAGCAGTTCTTC. V and J are TRBV7-9 and TRBJ2-1, with D possibly called TRBD1 or TRBD2 (5 bases each). Trimming stripped 2 bases from V and 7 bases from J, with 24 bases between. There are 18 residues in the CDR3. Germline V lookup: CDR1 SEHNR, CDR2 FQNEAQ (reference sequence).

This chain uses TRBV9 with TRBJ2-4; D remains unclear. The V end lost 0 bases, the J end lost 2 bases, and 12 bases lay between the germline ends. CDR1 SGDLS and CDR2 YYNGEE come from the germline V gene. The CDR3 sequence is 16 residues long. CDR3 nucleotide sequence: TGTGCCAGCAGCGTAGTAGAGGATCGCCCCAAAAACATTCAGTACTTC. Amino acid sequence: CASSVVEDRPKNIQYF.